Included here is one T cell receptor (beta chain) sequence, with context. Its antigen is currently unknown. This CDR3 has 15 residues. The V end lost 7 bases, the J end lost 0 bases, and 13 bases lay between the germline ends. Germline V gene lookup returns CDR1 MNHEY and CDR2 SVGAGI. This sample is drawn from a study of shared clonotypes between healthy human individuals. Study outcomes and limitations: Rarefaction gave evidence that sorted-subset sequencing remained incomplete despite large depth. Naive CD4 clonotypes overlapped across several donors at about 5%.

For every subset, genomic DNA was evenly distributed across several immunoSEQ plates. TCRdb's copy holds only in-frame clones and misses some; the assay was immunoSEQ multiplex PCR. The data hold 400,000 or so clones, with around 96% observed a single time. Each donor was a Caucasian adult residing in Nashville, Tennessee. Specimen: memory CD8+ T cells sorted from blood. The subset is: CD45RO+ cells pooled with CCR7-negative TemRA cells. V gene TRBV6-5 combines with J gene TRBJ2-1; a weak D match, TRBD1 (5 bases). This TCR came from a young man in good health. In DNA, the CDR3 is TGTGCCAGCACCGCCCTCGACAGCTCCTACAATGAGCAGTTCTTC. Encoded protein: CASTALDSSYNEQFF.